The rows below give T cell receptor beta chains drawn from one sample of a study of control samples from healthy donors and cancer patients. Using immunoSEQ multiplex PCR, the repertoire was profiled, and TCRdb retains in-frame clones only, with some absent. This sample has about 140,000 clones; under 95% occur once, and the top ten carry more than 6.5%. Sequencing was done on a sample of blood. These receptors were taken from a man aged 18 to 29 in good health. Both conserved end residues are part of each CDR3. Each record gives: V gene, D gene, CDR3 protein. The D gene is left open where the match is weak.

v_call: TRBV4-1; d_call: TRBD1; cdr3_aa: CASSQAGGTGVDTQYF
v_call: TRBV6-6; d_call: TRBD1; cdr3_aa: CASGTGNTGELFF
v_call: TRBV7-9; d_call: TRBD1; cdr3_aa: CASTHTGDYGYTF
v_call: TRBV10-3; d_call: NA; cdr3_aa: CAISEGRGGETQYF
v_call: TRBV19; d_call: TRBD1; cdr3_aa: CASSALDRRNEQYF
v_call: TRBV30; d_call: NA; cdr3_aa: CAWRGLGVVRSEQYF
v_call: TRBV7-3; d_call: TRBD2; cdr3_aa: CASSFSLAGGKDEQFF
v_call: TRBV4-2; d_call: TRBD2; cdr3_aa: CASSQDWRGSSYEQYF
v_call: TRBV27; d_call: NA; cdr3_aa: CASSFEAGGQGRAKNIQYF
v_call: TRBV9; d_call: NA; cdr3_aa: CASSVDNLNTEAFF
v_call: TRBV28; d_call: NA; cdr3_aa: CAAVRGGSYNSPLHF
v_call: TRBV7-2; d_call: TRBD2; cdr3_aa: CASSPGDYHYEQYF
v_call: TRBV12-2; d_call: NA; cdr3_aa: CASRSGRGLHGYTF
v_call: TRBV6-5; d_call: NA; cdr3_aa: CASKEGASEKLFF
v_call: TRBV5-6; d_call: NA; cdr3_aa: CASSLTDPYEQYF
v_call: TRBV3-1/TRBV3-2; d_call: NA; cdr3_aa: CASSQDILYQETQYF
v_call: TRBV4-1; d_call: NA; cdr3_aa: CASSQVPASSNTGELFF
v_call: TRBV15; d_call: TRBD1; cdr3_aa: CATSRGLRGNGNTIYF
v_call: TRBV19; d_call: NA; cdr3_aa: CASSEYEKLFF
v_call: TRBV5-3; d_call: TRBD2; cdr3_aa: CARSSNVEGVAGGPKGQYF
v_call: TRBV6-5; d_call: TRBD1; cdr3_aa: CASITDRGLGEQYF
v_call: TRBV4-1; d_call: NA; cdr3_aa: CASSQDLVRLPPNTGELFF
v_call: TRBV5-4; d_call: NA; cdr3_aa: CASSLIGGEGYTF
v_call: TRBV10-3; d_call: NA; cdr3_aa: CAISESYKGLNTEAFF
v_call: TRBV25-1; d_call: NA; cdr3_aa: CASSNGVPDSGLFRGLFF
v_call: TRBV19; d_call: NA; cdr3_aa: CASSIGTGELFF
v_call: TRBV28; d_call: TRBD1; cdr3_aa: CASSLGTVEQYF
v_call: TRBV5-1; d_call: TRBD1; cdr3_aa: CASSGTGGETQYF
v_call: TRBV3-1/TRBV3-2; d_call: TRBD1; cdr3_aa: CASSQAGGRSEKLFF
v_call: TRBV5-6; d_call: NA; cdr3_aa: CASSLVSGEETQYF
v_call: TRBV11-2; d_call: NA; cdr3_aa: CASSRWTEETQYF
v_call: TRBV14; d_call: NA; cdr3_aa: CASSSTTPGELFF
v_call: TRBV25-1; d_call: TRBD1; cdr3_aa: CASSEGGTGGAGGYTF
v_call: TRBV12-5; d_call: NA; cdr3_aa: CASGLVTGGHWSYEQYF
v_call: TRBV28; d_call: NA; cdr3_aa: CAAGGSNQPQHF
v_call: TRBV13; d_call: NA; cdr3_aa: CASSANNEQFF